The 2 T cell receptor beta chains given below trace back to one sample, sequenced in a study of technical replicates of blood from several donors. Only in-frame clones appear in the TCRdb table, and some are missing; sequencing was by immunoSEQ multiplex PCR. The table includes tens of thousands of clones, around 95% detected once. Source material: T cells isolated from PBMCs. The receptors stem from a human donor in good health.

This clone came up once. The chain combines TRBV2 with TRBJ2-3, with 12 bases that match TRBD2. CDR3 length: 16 residues. V lost 10 bases and J lost 0; bases outside the gene matches: 8. CDR1 and CDR2 from the germline V gene are SNHLY and FYNNEI. The CDR3 sequence is CATLAGGHSSTDTQYF. The CDR3 DNA follows: TGTGCCACCCTAGCGGGAGGGCACTCAAGCACAGATACGCAGTATTTT.

The chain recombines TRBV4-1 with TRBJ2-5; 11 bases line up with TRBD2. CDR3 length equals 13 residues. Germline V gives CDR1 MGHRA, CDR2 YSYEKL. The ends lost 9 bases at V and 2 bases at J; junction bases unmatched: 2. CDR3 DNA sequence: TGCGCCAGGATAGCGGGGGGGCAAGAGACCCAGTACTTC. It yields the protein CARIAGGQETQYF.